The text below deals with one T cell receptor (beta chain). What it binds is not known. This sample is drawn from a study of shared clonotypes between healthy human individuals. Study outcomes and limitations: Large sequencing depth failed to make sorted-subset sequencing complete, rarefaction showed.

Measured with immunoSEQ multiplex PCR; TCRdb has only the in-frame clones, and not every one. This table holds approximately 120,000 clones, around 68% found once. From germline, CDR1 is SGHRS and CDR2 YFSETQ. The CDR3 loop spans 16 amino acids. V shed 0 bases and J 6 bases; nucleotides not matched to a gene: 6. The sequenced sample consisted of memory CD8+ T cells sorted from blood. Specified subset: CD45RO+ cells pooled with CCR7-negative TemRA cells. The chain combines TRBV5-1 with TRBJ2-2, with 9 positions matching TRBD2. The TCR originated in a woman aged 25 to 39 in good health. CDR3 sequence: CASSLAFAGGAGELFF. The CDR3 DNA is TGCGCCAGCAGCTTGGCCTTCGCGGGAGGGGCCGGGGAGCTGTTTTTT. The full variable domain, rest sourced from reference TRBV5-1 and TRBJ2-2, is KAGVTQTPRYLIKTRGQQVTLSCSPISGHRSVSWYQQTPGQGLQFLFEYFSETQRNKGNFPGRFSGRQFSNSRSEMNVSTLELGDSALYLCASSLAFAGGAGELFFGEGSRLTVL.